These 17 T cell receptor beta chains were all obtained from the same sample, sequenced in a study of blood T cell repertoires in COVID-19. The table came from immunoSEQ multiplex PCR; TCRdb's copy has only in-frame clones and leaves some out. The table lists some 96,000 clones, 70% to 90% of them singletons. The source material was peripheral blood. The origin of the receptors is a human donor in a cohort sampled during active COVID-19.

The J gene is TRBJ2-7, the V gene TRBV5-6, with TRBD2 identical over 7 bases. This CDR3 comprises 16 residues. Germline CDR1 reads SGHDT; CDR2 reads YYEEEE. The V and J ends lost 1 base and 1 base, in that order; junction bases with no gene match: 8. DNA for the CDR3: TGTGCCAGCAGCTTGAGGGGAGGGCGACAGTCCTACGAGCAGTACTTC. This encodes CASSLRGGRQSYEQYF.

The rearrangement joins TRBV10-3 to TRBJ2-7; the match to TRBD2 covers 9 bases. CDR1 is ENHRY and CDR2 is SYGVKD in the germline V gene. CDR3 size: 15 residues. The V gene end was trimmed by 6 bases and the J gene end by 5 bases; junction bases not matched to a gene: 11. DNA for the CDR3: TGTGCCATCAGCCAAGGACTAGCGCCGACCAACGAGCAGTACTTC. Translation gives CAISQGLAPTNEQYF.

J is TRBJ1-1 and V is TRBV9, with D perhaps matching TRBD1 (6 bases). Germline V lookup: CDR1 SGDLS, CDR2 YYNGEE. This CDR3 has 11 amino acids. V lost 7 bases to trimming and J lost 6 bases, with 10 bases between them. The chain's CDR3 is CASGTSAEAFF. The CDR3 DNA follows: TGTGCCAGCGGGACATCCGCTGAAGCTTTCTTT. Variable domain in full (rest from reference TRBV9 and TRBJ1-1): DSGVTQTPKHLITATGQRVTLRCSPRSGDLSVYWYQQSLDQGLQFLIQYYNGEERAKGNILERFSAQQFPDLHSELNLSSLELGDSALYFCASGTSAEAFFGQGTRLTVV.

This rearrangement joins TRBV3-1 (or the pseudogene TRBV3-2) to TRBJ1-2; tentatively, D is TRBD1 (5 bases). CDR3 length equals 15 residues. The germline V and J ends were trimmed by 1 base and 4 bases, with 13 bases remaining between them. Germline V lookup: CDR1 LGHDT, CDR2 YNNKEL (reference sequence). The CDR3 spells CASSQGLAGPYGYTF. CDR3 DNA: TGTGCCAGCAGCCAAGGTCTCGCAGGGCCCTATGGCTACACCTTC.

J is TRBJ2-3 and V is TRBV7-2, with D perhaps matching TRBD1 (5 bases). This CDR3 has 18 residues. Looked up from germline, CDR1 is SGHTA and CDR2 is FQGNSA. V lost 4 bases and J lost 5, with 25 bases in between. The CDR3 reads CASSSRPLSTVGRDTQYF. CDR3 coding DNA: TGTGCCAGCAGCTCCCGACCCCTCTCGACAGTGGGAAGAGATACGCAGTATTTT.

The gene calls are TRBV20-1 and TRBJ2-1; no clear D. Trimming shortened V by 7 bases and J by 6 bases, and 7 bases separated the two germline ends. Germline V gene lookup returns CDR1 DFQATT and CDR2 SNEGSKA (reference sequence). This CDR3 contains 10 residues. The CDR3 coding sequence is TGCAGTGTAACGGGCAATGAGCAGTTCTTC. The encoded protein is CSVTGNEQFF.

Written as DNA, the CDR3 is TGCGCCAGCACCAAGCAGGGCAGCTACGAGCAGTACTTC. It translates to CASTKQGSYEQYF. The V call is TRBV5-1, the J call TRBJ2-7, with D perhaps matching TRBD1 (5 bases). The ends were cut back, 6 bases at V and 3 bases at J, with 13 bases in the middle. The CDR3 runs 13 residues. Per the germline V gene, CDR1 is SGHRS and CDR2 is YFSETQ.

This chain connects TRBV27 to TRBJ1-2, with 9 bases aligning to TRBD1. CDR3 length: 15 residues. Germline assignment: CDR1 MNHEY and CDR2 SMNVEV (reference sequence). V trimming: 6 bases; J trimming: 5 bases; junction bases outside the gene matches: 10. CDR3 in amino acids: CASRVGVGQGYGYTF. CDR3 coding DNA: TGTGCCAGCAGAGTTGGGGTAGGACAGGGGTATGGCTACACCTTC.

The V gene is TRBV5-4, the J gene TRBJ1-3; 7 bases line up with TRBD1. Per germline, CDR1 SGHNT and CDR2 YYREEE (reference sequence). The V and J ends lost 4 bases and 0 bases, in that order; junction bases with no gene match: 10. This CDR3 region has 17 residues. CDR3 in DNA: TGTGCCAGCAGCCCGGGGCGGGACAGTTACTCTGGAAACACCATATATTTT. As protein: CASSPGRDSYSGNTIYF.

This chain connects TRBV5-1 to TRBJ1-2; 8 bases line up with TRBD1. The CDR3 extends over 16 amino acids. The V segment lost 1 base and the J segment 4 bases; nucleotides outside the gene matches: 9. Per germline, CDR1 SGHRS and CDR2 YFSETQ. CDR3 bases: TGCGCCAGCAGCTTGTCAATGACAGGGGACCGCTATGGCTACACCTTC. Translating gives CASSLSMTGDRYGYTF.

This chain connects TRBV7-7 to TRBJ2-2, with D perhaps matching TRBD1 (5 bases). Germline V gene sequence: CDR1 SSHAT, CDR2 FNYEAQ (reference sequence). Between the trimmed V and J ends, which lost 5 bases and 4 bases, there was a span of 14 bases. The CDR3 is 15 amino acids. The CDR3 sequence: CASSLKTDLTGELFF. The CDR3 region has the DNA TGTGCCAGCAGCCTCAAGACAGATCTCACCGGGGAGCTGTTTTTT.

This clone has more than one count but fewer than ten. The chain recombines TRBV12-3 or TRBV12-4 with TRBJ1-4, with D unresolved. CDR3 size: 13 residues. V was trimmed by 4 bases and J by 8 bases, leaving 11 bases between them. DNA for the CDR3: TGTGCCAGCAGTTCCCAGGCCCGGGAAAAACTGTTTTTT. This codes for CASSSQAREKLFF.

Only one count was recorded for this clone. The chain has TRBV27 and TRBJ2-3; D remains ambiguous. Trimming removed 4 bases at V and 11 bases at J, with 22 bases between. In germline, CDR1 is MNHEY, CDR2 SMNVEV (reference sequence). The CDR3 runs to 15 residues. This CDR3 is CASSSPDSSQYQQYF. The CDR3 DNA is TGTGCCAGCAGTTCCCCGGATAGCTCCCAATACCAGCAGTATTTT.

The rearrangement links TRBV6-4 to TRBJ2-3; TRBD1 might be the D (5 bases). From germline, CDR1 is MRHNA and CDR2 SNTAGT. The ends were cut back, 3 bases at V and 0 bases at J, with 13 bases in the middle. The CDR3 contains 16 residues. Written as DNA, the CDR3 is TGTGCCAGCAGTGAATCGGCCGGACACAGCACAGATACGCAGTATTTT. Its translation is CASSESAGHSTDTQYF.

There are a few counts of this clone. The J gene is TRBJ1-5, the V gene TRBV7-2, with 7 bases lining up with TRBD1. The germline V gene has CDR1 SGHTA and CDR2 FQGNSA. This CDR3 has 14 residues. Trimming removed 3 bases from V and 4 bases from J; junction bases left unmatched: 3. The CDR3 loop is CASSFGTVNQPQHF. The CDR3 DNA sequence: TGTGCCAGCAGCTTCGGGACAGTAAATCAGCCCCAGCATTTT.

V usage is TRBV5-1 and J usage is TRBJ2-7; a weak D match, TRBD2 (5 bases). Trimming took off 0 bases at V and 1 base at J, with 11 bases between the two ends. Germline loops: CDR1 SGHRS, CDR2 YFSETQ. This CDR3 comprises 15 residues. CDR3 residues: CASSLDGGPSYEQYF. The CDR3 nucleotides are TGCGCCAGCAGCTTGGACGGAGGACCATCCTACGAGCAGTACTTC.

The V and J genes are TRBV5-4 and TRBJ2-5, with D unresolved. V was shortened by 0 bases and J by 5 bases, with 8 bases between the two germline ends. Per germline, CDR1 SGHNT and CDR2 YYREEE (reference sequence). This CDR3 region has 13 residues. CDR3 amino acids: CASSLAGLETQYF. In nucleotides, the CDR3 is TGTGCCAGCAGCTTGGCCGGTTTGGAGACCCAGTACTTC.